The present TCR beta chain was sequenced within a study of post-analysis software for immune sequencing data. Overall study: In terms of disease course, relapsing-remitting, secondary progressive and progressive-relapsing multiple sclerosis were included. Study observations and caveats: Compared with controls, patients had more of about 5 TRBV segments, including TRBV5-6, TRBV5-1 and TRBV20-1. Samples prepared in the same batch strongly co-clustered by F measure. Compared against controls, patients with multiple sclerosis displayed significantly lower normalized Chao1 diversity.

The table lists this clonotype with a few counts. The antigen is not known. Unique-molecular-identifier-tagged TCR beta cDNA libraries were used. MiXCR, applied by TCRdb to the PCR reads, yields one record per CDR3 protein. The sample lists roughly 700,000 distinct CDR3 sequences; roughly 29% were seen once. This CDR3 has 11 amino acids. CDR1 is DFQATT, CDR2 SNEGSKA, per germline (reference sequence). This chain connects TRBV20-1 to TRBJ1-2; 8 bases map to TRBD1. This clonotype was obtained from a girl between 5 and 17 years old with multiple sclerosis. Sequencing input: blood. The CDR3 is CSAPQGAGYTF. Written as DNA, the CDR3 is TGCAGCGCCCCCCAGGGGGCTGGCTACACCTTC.